A selection of T cell receptor beta chains follows, all from one sample in a study of blood T cell repertoires in COVID-19. The repertoire was sequenced with immunoSEQ multiplex PCR; TCRdb's copy has only in-frame clones and lacks some. Of tens of thousands of clones in the sample, 80% to 95% are singletons; the top ten hold 0.65% to 0.95%. Input material: peripheral blood. The receptors derive from a woman older than 75 with acute or convalescent COVID-19. The CDR3 runs from the conserved cysteine through the conserved F or W. Fields, in order: D gene, clone size, J gene, V gene, CDR3 DNA, CDR3 protein. D genes are given only for firm matches. Not every row has a clone size; where given, it reads once, few, many or a size class.

>.|.|TRBJ1-2|TRBV28
TGTGCCAGCAGTTCCCGGGGGGGCTACACCTTC
CASSSRGGYTF
>.|.|TRBJ1-6|TRBV15
TGTGCCACCAGCAGAGATATCCCTACTTTGAAGTCCTATAATTCACCCCTCCACTTT
CATSRDIPTLKSYNSPLHF
>.|.|TRBJ2-1|TRBV18
TGTGCCAGCTCACCGTCGACAGGTCTCACTTACAATGAGCAGTTCTTC
CASSPSTGLTYNEQFF
>.|few|TRBJ1-5|TRBV6-1
TGTGCCAGCAGGAAAATGGGCGCCGGGGATCAGCCCCAGCATTTT
CASRKMGAGDQPQHF
>.|.|TRBJ2-7|TRBV4-2
TGTGCCAGCAGCCTCAATACCGGGAATGTAAACTACGAGCAGTACTTC
CASSLNTGNVNYEQYF
>.|.|TRBJ2-1|TRBV7-9
TGTGCCAGCAGCCAGGGAAATGAGCAGTTCTTC
CASSQGNEQFF
>TRBD1|.|TRBJ1-2|TRBV25-1
TGTGCCAGCAGAGCACAGGGGGCGCGAGGTGTATTCTACACCTTC
CASRAQGARGVFYTF
>.|once|TRBJ1-3|TRBV9
TGTGCCAGCAGCGTAGCCGAGGGCTCTGGAAACACCATATATTTT
CASSVAEGSGNTIYF
>.|.|TRBJ1-3|TRBV5-8
TGTGCCAGCAGCTTGTGGAGCGGGACTTTCTCTGGAAACACCATATATTTT
CASSLWSGTFSGNTIYF
>.|.|TRBJ1-2|TRBV5-1
TGCGCCAGCAGCTACCAACGGGGGATAGATGGCTACACCTTC
CASSYQRGIDGYTF
>TRBD2|.|TRBJ2-1|TRBV5-1
TGCGCCAGCAGCTTGGCTCTCGGGACTAGCGGGAAAGGTGAGCAGTTCTTC
CASSLALGTSGKGEQFF
>.|.|TRBJ2-3|TRBV5-6
TGTGCCAGCAGCTTGATGGGGGGTAGCACAGATACGCAGTATTTT
CASSLMGGSTDTQYF
>.|.|TRBJ1-4|TRBV11-2
TGTGCCAGCAGCTCCGGGGAGGCGGAAAAACTGTTTTTT
CASSSGEAEKLFF
>.|.|TRBJ2-1|TRBV2
TGTGCCAGCCAACTAGGAAGAGACAATGAGCAGTTCTTC
CASQLGRDNEQFF
>.|few|TRBJ1-4|TRBV14
TGTGCCAGCAGCTTATCTACTAATGAAAAACTGTTTTTT
CASSLSTNEKLFF
>.|.|TRBJ1-6|TRBV5-1
TGCGCCAGCAGCTTGGGAGGTTCCTATAATTCACCCCTCCACTTT
CASSLGGSYNSPLHF
>.|.|TRBJ2-1|TRBV29-1
TGCAGCGTTGAGGGTTTGGGGGGTTTCCCCTACAATGAGCAGTTCTTC
CSVEGLGGFPYNEQFF
>TRBD1|.|TRBJ2-1|TRBV7-6
TGTGCCAGCAGCCCGACAGGGGGCACCTACAATGAGCAGTTCTTC
CASSPTGGTYNEQFF
>.|.|TRBJ1-1|TRBV25-1
TGTGCCAGCAGTGGAAGACAGGAGGCTTTCTTT
CASSGRQEAFF
>TRBD2|.|TRBJ2-7|TRBV18
TGTGCCAGCTCACCGCGACTAGCGGGAGTAGAGCAGTACTTC
CASSPRLAGVEQYF
>.|.|TRBJ1-1|TRBV9
TGTGCCAGCAGCGCTGGGGGGGAGGGACAAAACACTGAAGCTTTCTTT
CASSAGGEGQNTEAFF
>.|.|TRBJ2-3|TRBV9
TGTGCCAGCAGCCTTCGGCAGGGCACAGATACGCAGTATTTT
CASSLRQGTDTQYF
>.|.|TRBJ1-3|TRBV7-2
TGTGCCAGCAGCTTAGCTGTACAGTATGGAAACACCATATATTTT
CASSLAVQYGNTIYF
>.|.|TRBJ1-1|TRBV5-4
TGTGCCAGCAGGCCCCAGGGGAACACTGAAGCTTTCTTT
CASRPQGNTEAFF
>.|many|TRBJ1-5|TRBV15
TGTGCCACCAGCAGAGGGCAGGGAAGCAATCAGCCCCAGCATTTT
CATSRGQGSNQPQHF
>TRBD2|.|TRBJ2-1|TRBV5-4
TGTGCCAGCAGCCAGGGACTAGCGGGAGGAGAAGGGCAGTTCTTC
CASSQGLAGGEGQFF
>TRBD1|.|TRBJ1-1|TRBV5-6
TGTGCCAGCAGCCCGGACAGGGGACAGAACACTGAAGCTTTCTTT
CASSPDRGQNTEAFF
>.|.|TRBJ2-7|TRBV29-1
TGCAGCGTCCGGGTGGGGCGTACCTACGAGCAGTACTTC
CSVRVGRTYEQYF
>.|.|TRBJ2-7|TRBV5-1
TGCGCCAGCAGCTTGTTCGCGGGAAAGAGCTACGAGCAGTACTTC
CASSLFAGKSYEQYF
>.|.|TRBJ1-3|TRBV5-4
TGTGCCAGCAGCTTGGACCCAAATCCGGGACAATCCGGAAACACCATATATTTT
CASSLDPNPGQSGNTIYF
>.|.|TRBJ2-1|TRBV5-1
TGCGCCAGCAGCCCTGGCAGGGGGGCCAGGGATGAGCAGTTCTTC
CASSPGRGARDEQFF
>.|.|TRBJ2-5|TRBV7-2
TGTGCCAGCAGTCGGTCCGGGGAGACCCAGTACTTC
CASSRSGETQYF
>.|once|TRBJ1-3|TRBV2
TGTGCCAGCAGTACCTCTGGAGGCTCTGGAAACACCATATATTTT
CASSTSGGSGNTIYF
>.|.|TRBJ1-2|TRBV5-1
TGCGCCAGCAGCTTGGGAGGGGGACCTAACTATGGCTACACCTTC
CASSLGGGPNYGYTF
>.|.|TRBJ1-6|TRBV7-3
TGTGCCAGCAGCTTAAAAGGGGCCGGTTCACCCCTCCACTTT
CASSLKGAGSPLHF
>TRBD1|.|TRBJ2-1|TRBV11-3
TGTGCCAGCAGCTCCAGGGGGCCCTCTGAGCAGTTCTTC
CASSSRGPSEQFF
>TRBD1|.|TRBJ1-5|TRBV6-6
TGTGCCAGCAGTTACCGGACAGGACGAAGCAATCAGCCCCAGCATTTT
CASSYRTGRSNQPQHF
>.|.|TRBJ2-5|TRBV20-1
TGCAGTGTTCGCGTCGGGGAGACCCAGTACTTC
CSVRVGETQYF
>TRBD2|.|TRBJ2-1|TRBV5-1
TGCGCCAGCAGCTGGAACCCTAGCGGATACTCCTACAATGAGCAGTTCTTC
CASSWNPSGYSYNEQFF
>.|.|TRBJ2-5|TRBV5-4
TGTGCCAGCAGCTTGGCTCTAGCCCTGGGCGAAGAGACCCAGTACTTC
CASSLALALGEETQYF
>.|.|TRBJ2-3|TRBV24-1
TGTGCCACCAGTGATTCGAAACTAGCTAACACAGATACGCAGTATTTT
CATSDSKLANTDTQYF
>.|.|TRBJ1-5|TRBV10-2
TGCGCCAGCAGTGGGCAGGGCGGTCAGCCCCAGCATTTT
CASSGQGGQPQHF
>TRBD1|.|TRBJ1-2|TRBV28
TGTGCCAGCAGTTTCCTCGGGACAGGGAACTATGGCTACACCTTC
CASSFLGTGNYGYTF
>.|.|TRBJ2-7|TRBV13
TGTGCCAGCAGCTTAGGACTCGGGACTCGCTCCTACGAGCAGTACTTC
CASSLGLGTRSYEQYF
>TRBD2|.|TRBJ2-1|TRBV11-2
TGTGCCAGCAGCCCCCGACTAGCGGGAGTGGGTGGGCAGTTCTTC
CASSPRLAGVGGQFF
>.|.|TRBJ2-2|TRBV9
TGTGCCAGCAGCCCCAGACAGGTGAACACCGGGGAGCTGTTTTTT
CASSPRQVNTGELFF
>.|few|TRBJ2-1|TRBV6-2/TRBV6-3
TGTGCCAGCAGTCGGACAAACTACAATGAGCAGTTCTTC
CASSRTNYNEQFF
>.|.|TRBJ1-5|TRBV7-9
TGTGCCAGCAGCTCAGGCGCCTCGCTTGGCAATCAGCCCCAGCATTTT
CASSSGASLGNQPQHF
>.|few|TRBJ1-4|TRBV21-1
TGTGCCAGCACCGCGGAGGACAGGGGAATTGAAAAACTGTTTTTT
CASTAEDRGIEKLFF
>.|.|TRBJ1-5|TRBV6-5
TGTGCCGCCGTAGAGTCAAATCAGCCCCAGCATTTT
CAAVESNQPQHF
>.|.|TRBJ2-5|TRBV5-6
TGTGCCAGCAGCTTGGACTTTCAAGAGACCCAGTACTTC
CASSLDFQETQYF
>TRBD1|.|TRBJ2-3|TRBV5-8
TGTGCCAGCAGCTTGGTGGTGGACAGGGGTGTCGCAGATACGCAGTATTTT
CASSLVVDRGVADTQYF
>.|few|TRBJ1-3|TRBV6-1
TGTGCCAGCAGTGAATTCAGGGATCGAAACACCATATATTTT
CASSEFRDRNTIYF
>.|.|TRBJ2-7|TRBV1
TGCACCAGCAGCCAACCCCGGACTAGCGGATCTTACGAGCAGTACTTC
CTSSQPRTSGSYEQYF
>TRBD2|.|TRBJ2-3|TRBV3-1/TRBV3-2
TGTGCCAGCCATCAGCGGGGGGGTAGCACAGATACGCAGTATTTT
CASHQRGGSTDTQYF